Listed below are T cell receptor beta chains from one sample, sequenced in a study of T cells after yellow fever vaccination. TCRdb re-called the 5' RACE reads through MiXCR, storing one row per CDR3 protein. The repertoire holds nearly 300,000 distinct CDR3 sequences, approximately 8% seen once, with 3% to 3.5% in the top ten. The sequenced sample was CD4+ T cells sorted from PBMCs, obtained 5 days after the yellow fever booster vaccination. The origin of the receptors is a man aged 18 to 29 who received the YFV17D yellow fever vaccine. Both conserved end residues are part of each CDR3. A D gene is named only where the DNA matches it firmly. The listing skips clone size in some rows; elsewhere it reads once, few, many or a size class.

clone_size,d_call,j_call,v_call,cdr3_aa,cdr3_nt
few,NA,TRBJ1-2,TRBV25-1,CASSAWIYGYTF,TGTGCCAGCAGTGCTTGGATCTATGGCTACACCTTC
few,NA,TRBJ2-4,TRBV5-1,CASSKGVENIQYF,TGCGCCAGCAGCAAAGGGGTCGAAAACATTCAGTACTTC
NA,TRBD2,TRBJ2-3,TRBV12-3/TRBV12-4,CAASGGGASTDTQYF,TGTGCCGCCTCCGGGGGGGGGGCGAGCACAGATACGCAGTATTTT
few,NA,TRBJ2-2,TRBV6-5,CASSYPERANTGELFF,TGTGCCAGCAGTTATCCTGAGAGGGCGAACACCGGGGAGCTGTTTTTT
few,TRBD1,TRBJ1-2,TRBV28,CASSSQGVDGYTF,TGTGCCAGCAGTTCCCAGGGGGTCGATGGCTACACCTTC
many,NA,TRBJ1-5,TRBV7-2,CASSPYREGQPQHF,TGTGCCAGCAGCCCGTACAGGGAGGGTCAGCCCCAGCATTTT
few,NA,TRBJ2-4,TRBV20-1,CSATPLQKNIQYF,TGCAGTGCTACCCCCCTACAGAAAAACATTCAGTACTTC
few,NA,TRBJ1-1,TRBV11-2,CASSLLRPNTEAFF,TGTGCCAGCAGCCTTCTTCGACCGAACACTGAAGCTTTCTTT
NA,NA,TRBJ1-2,TRBV25-1,CASSEVGRNYGYTF,TGTGCCAGCAGTGAGGTGGGCAGAAATTATGGCTACACCTTC
NA,NA,TRBJ2-1,TRBV27,CASSLLQGSWNEQFF,TGTGCCAGCAGTTTACTACAGGGTTCATGGAATGAGCAGTTCTTC
NA,TRBD2,TRBJ2-5,TRBV6-6,CASSRLAGIQETQYF,TGTGCCAGCAGTCGACTAGCGGGGATCCAAGAGACCCAGTACTTC
NA,NA,TRBJ2-3,TRBV20-1,CSARDRSGTSTDTQYF,TGCAGTGCTAGAGATCGCTCAGGGACTAGCACAGATACGCAGTATTTT
many,NA,TRBJ2-4,TRBV12-3/TRBV12-4,CASSSGTYYKNIQYF,TGTGCCAGCAGTTCCGGGACATACTATAAAAACATTCAGTACTTC
NA,NA,TRBJ2-2,TRBV12-5,CASGLGLADGELFF,TGTGCTAGTGGTTTGGGCCTAGCTGACGGGGAGCTGTTTTTT
NA,TRBD1,TRBJ1-5,TRBV20-1,CSARDRGRPQHF,TGCAGTGCTAGGGACAGGGGGCGGCCCCAGCATTTT
NA,NA,TRBJ2-3,TRBV12-3/TRBV12-4,CASSPRRADTQYF,TGTGCCAGCAGTCCTAGGAGAGCAGATACGCAGTATTTT
many,TRBD1,TRBJ1-4,TRBV7-3,CASSFGGTGVPPGEKLFF,TGTGCCAGCAGCTTTGGCGGGACAGGGGTTCCGCCTGGTGAAAAACTGTTTTTT
few,TRBD2,TRBJ2-4,TRBV7-6,CATNPGLAGGPYTENIQYF,TGTGCCACCAACCCGGGACTAGCGGGGGGGCCGTATACCGAAAACATTCAGTACTTC
NA,TRBD1,TRBJ1-6,TRBV7-9,CASSTTGDSPLHF,TGTGCCAGCAGCACGACAGGGGATTCACCCCTCCACTTT
NA,NA,TRBJ2-1,TRBV3-1,CASSQDQSPPYNEQFF,TGTGCCAGCAGCCAAGATCAATCTCCGCCCTACAATGAGCAGTTCTTC
NA,TRBD1,TRBJ1-3,TRBV6-5,CASRRSGTAGDTIYF,TGTGCCAGCAGGCGTAGCGGGACAGCGGGTGACACCATATATTTT
NA,NA,TRBJ1-6,TRBV6-5,CASSWGQRSSYNSPLHF,TGTGCCAGCAGTTGGGGACAACGGAGCTCCTATAATTCACCCCTCCACTTT
NA,TRBD2,TRBJ2-1,TRBV7-2,CASSLVWAGGNEQFF,TGTGCCAGCAGCTTAGTCTGGGCGGGGGGCAATGAGCAGTTCTTC
many,TRBD2,TRBJ2-3,TRBV6-2/TRBV6-3,CASRSPVAGRFHTQYF,TGTGCCAGCAGGAGCCCCGTAGCGGGGAGATTTCATACGCAGTATTTT
NA,NA,TRBJ1-5,TRBV25-1,CASSERFDQPQHF,TGTGCCAGCAGTGAACGGTTTGATCAGCCCCAGCATTTT
many,NA,TRBJ1-5,TRBV7-2,CASSATDSNQPQHF,TGTGCCAGCAGCGCTACAGATAGCAATCAGCCCCAGCATTTT
few,NA,TRBJ1-1,TRBV24-1,CATSDYRNTEAFF,TGTGCCACCAGTGATTACAGGAACACTGAAGCTTTCTTT